This TCR beta chain appears in the sequencing data of a study of patients and donors after allogeneic stem cell transplantation (dated by TCRdb to 2020 to 2021). The cysteine opens and the phenylalanine closes a CDR3 of 13 amino acids. The CDR3 DNA has 39 bases and is translated from base 1. CDR1 and CDR2 are read off the germline V gene (reference sequence) as SGHKS and YYEKEE. Trimming takes 2 bases from V and 2 bases from J, and the germline ends sit 7 bases apart. Library preparation employed RT-PCR. Sequencing used a NextSeq 550. TCRdb reran the public reads through fastp at Q25 and MiXCR, keeping productive beta chains. Identical CDR3 protein sequences are pooled into one entry, listed with their most common genes and DNA. Counted in this sample were fewer than 30,000 distinct CDR3 sequences; roughly 43% of them appeared once. Jointly, the top ten make up around 80% of the sample. This clonotype was detected many times. No antigen is known for it. No base quality values were provided; no much bigger clone lies one nucleotide off.

The receptor's source is a human donor who was either an allogeneic HSCT recipient or a stem cell or donor lymphocyte infusion donor (not recorded which). It is not recorded whose cells these are; they may come from a transplant donor. The V and J genes are TRBV5-5 and TRBJ2-5; 6 matching bases give a weak D call of TRBD1. Sequencing was done on a sample of blood, either unsorted or a sorted T cell fraction (not recorded which). The CDR3 reads CASSFRGQETQYF. The nucleotide sequence is given as TGTGCCAGCAGCTTCAGGGGTCAAGAGACCCAGTACTTC.